Reported below is one T cell receptor beta chain. This entry comes from a study of blood T cell repertoires in COVID-19. Source study methods: Amplifying reference gene primers gave estimates of nucleated cell counts. This table comes from immunoSEQ multiplex PCR, and its TCRdb copy is limited to in-frame clones, with some not included. V and J calls and clone size are as listed in that table; D and trimming were resolved from the DNA. The table lists roughly 100,000 clones, about 90% of them singletons. With 5 bases removed from V and 0 bases from J, the gap between germline ends came to 17 bases. Germline lookup yields CDR1 SGHVS and CDR2 FNYEAQ. CDR3 length: 16 amino acids.

The V call is TRBV7-6, the J call TRBJ2-7; weak D call: TRBD1 (6 bases). The clonotype originates from a human donor in a cohort sampled during active COVID-19. The sample consisted of peripheral blood. The CDR3 spells CASSGLDRASSYEQYF. In DNA form, the CDR3 reads TGTGCCAGCAGCGGACTGGACAGAGCGAGCTCCTACGAGCAGTACTTC.